A single sample gave rise to the 11 T cell receptor beta chains below, sequenced in a study of shared clonotypes between healthy human individuals. TCRdb keeps only in-frame clones here, not all; method: immunoSEQ multiplex PCR. The repertoire includes some 1 million clones, 60% to 80% of them detected once, and over 1.3% sits in the top ten. Specimen: memory CD4+ T cells sorted from blood. Specified subset: CD45RA-negative fraction. The origin of the receptors is a man in his late teens or twenties in good health.

The rearrangement uses TRBV6-5 and TRBJ2-1; no reliable D call. The CDR3 length is 14 residues. CDR1 is MNHEY and CDR2 is SVGAGI in the germline V gene. Trimming removed 5 bases from V and 0 bases from J, with 8 bases in between. The CDR3: CASSPQLSYNEQFF. The CDR3 nucleotides read TGTGCCAGCAGTCCCCAGCTCTCCTACAATGAGCAGTTCTTC.

DNA for the CDR3: TGTGCCAGCAGTTACTCCGACACCTATGGCTACACCTTC. The encoded protein is CASSYSDTYGYTF. The rearrangement links TRBV6-6 to TRBJ1-2; D gene ambiguous. This CDR3 region has 13 residues. V lost 0 bases and J 4 bases, leaving 6 bases between the germline ends. CDR1 and CDR2 (germline): MNHNY, SVGAGI (reference sequence).

This clone showed up just a few times. Here the CDR3 DNA reads TGTGCCAGCGGGAGACTTTTGGGCTACACCTTC. This gives the protein CASGRLLGYTF. The chain links TRBV28 to TRBJ1-2; D gene unclear. The CDR3 is 11 amino acids. The V end lost 8 bases, the J end lost 8 bases, and 12 bases lay between the germline ends. The germline gives CDR1 MDHEN, CDR2 SYDVKM.

This clone came up a few times. The same CDR3 arises from other DNA sequences in this sample as well. The chain's CDR3 is CASSLRGETEAFF. The CDR3 DNA follows: TGCGCCAGCAGCCTCCGGGGGGAGACTGAAGCTTTCTTT. This sequence joins TRBV5-1 and TRBJ1-1; weak D call: TRBD1 (5 bases). The CDR3 has 13 amino acids. Deletions cut 4 bases from V and 5 bases from J, with 12 bases between. Germline-derived CDR1 and CDR2 are SGHRS and YFSETQ.

The CDR3, as DNA: TGTGCCAGCCTGACAGGGTTCACTGAAGCTTTCTTT. This sequence encodes CASLTGFTEAFF. V and J are TRBV28 and TRBJ1-1, with 7 bases fitting TRBD1. V trimming: 8 bases; J trimming: 4 bases; junction bases outside the gene matches: 4. Germline CDR1 reads MDHEN; CDR2 reads SYDVKM. The CDR3 is 12 amino acids.

In its sample, this clone was seen a few times. The sample contains more than one DNA sequence encoding this CDR3. The chain uses TRBV25-1 and TRBJ2-3; D may be TRBD2 (6 bases). V gave up 6 bases and J gave up 3 bases, with 13 bases separating them. The length of the CDR3 is 14 residues. Germline V CDR1 and CDR2: MGHDK, SYGVNS. The CDR3 reads CASREGWGTDTQYF. The CDR3 DNA is TGTGCCAGCAGGGAGGGATGGGGGACAGATACGCAGTATTTT. The variable domain in full, completed from reference TRBV25-1 and TRBJ2-3, reads EADIYQTPRYLVIGTGKKITLECSQTMGHDKMYWYQQDPGMELHLIHYSYGVNSTEKGDLSSESTVSRIRTEHFPLTLESARPSHTSQYLCASREGWGTDTQYFGPGTRLTVL.

The chain is built from TRBV18 and TRBJ2-4; D is unresolved. This CDR3 region has 12 residues. Trimming removed 2 bases at V and 5 bases at J, with 4 bases between. Germline V gene lookup returns CDR1 KGHSH and CDR2 LQKENI. CDR3 sequence reads: CASSPGENIQYF. The CDR3 bases are TGTGCCAGCTCACCAGGGGAAAACATTCAGTACTTC.

This clone was seen more than once but under ten times. The V and J genes are TRBV14 and TRBJ2-1; D is possibly TRBD1 (5 bases). Between the trimmed V and J ends, which lost 1 base and 4 bases, there was a span of 11 bases. CDR1 and CDR2 from the germline V gene are SGHDN and FVKESK. The CDR3 covers 15 residues. Written as DNA, the CDR3 is TGTGCCAGCAGCCAAGCAACAGGCCGATACAATGAGCAGTTCTTC. Translating it yields CASSQATGRYNEQFF.

This chain joins TRBV11-3 and TRBJ2-5; no reliable D call. The V gene lost 4 bases and the J gene lost 4 bases, with 16 bases spanning the gap. Per the germline V gene, CDR1 is SGHNT and CDR2 is YENEEA. CDR3 length: 15 amino acids. CDR3 coding DNA: TGTGCCAGCAGCTCTGACTTTGATGAGCCAGAGACCCAGTACTTC. Its protein product is CASSSDFDEPETQYF.

The J gene is TRBJ1-5, the V gene TRBV6-6; D ambiguous. CDR1 and CDR2 (germline): MNHNY, SVGAGI (reference sequence). Trimming took 5 bases from V and 5 from J, leaving 10 bases between them. CDR3 length equals 13 residues. This chain's CDR3 is CASSGEDYQPQHF. CDR3 coding DNA: TGTGCCAGCAGTGGGGAAGATTATCAGCCCCAGCATTTT.

The chain recombines TRBV5-6 with TRBJ1-2; D gene unclear. Germline V gene data show CDR1 as SGHDT and CDR2 as YYEEEE. This CDR3 has 14 amino acids. Trimming removed 5 bases from V and 3 bases from J, with 14 bases in between. The CDR3 sequence: CASRKLGSDYGYTF. The CDR3 region has the DNA TGTGCCAGCAGGAAGTTAGGGAGCGACTATGGCTACACCTTC.